Presented here are 20 T cell receptor beta chains from one specimen sequenced in a study of T cell responses to AZD1222 COVID-19 vaccine. Sequencing used immunoSEQ multiplex PCR; TCRdb keeps in-frame clones, though not all of them. The sample shows about 100,000 clones, about 93% of them seen only once. The sequencing here drew on peripheral blood, taken on day 0 of AZD1222 vaccination. Receptors originate from an adult in good health.

The gene calls are TRBV19 and TRBJ1-1; D is perhaps TRBD1 (5 bases). Germline V gene lookup returns CDR1 LNHDA and CDR2 SQIVND (reference sequence). Trimming cost V 7 bases and J 1 base, with 10 bases left between them. The length of the CDR3 is 13 residues. CDR3 sequence reads: CASTGKPNTEAFF. The DNA for the CDR3 is TGTGCCAGTACAGGGAAACCGAACACTGAAGCTTTCTTT.

The V gene is TRBV30, the J gene TRBJ1-6; D possibly corresponds to TRBD1 (5 bases). V was cut by 0 bases and J by 8 bases, with 11 bases left in between. This CDR3 is built from 14 residues. CDR1 GTSNPN and CDR2 SVGIG come from the germline V gene (reference sequence). Written as DNA, the CDR3 is TGTGCCTGGAGTGTGAGGGACGGAGATTCACCCCTCCACTTT. This codes for CAWSVRDGDSPLHF.

Here the CDR3 reads CATSRDYSSGNTIYF. The CDR3 nucleotides are TGTGCCACCAGCAGAGATTACAGCTCTGGAAACACCATATATTTT. The chain combines TRBV15 with TRBJ1-3; D is unclear. Germline V gene data show CDR1 as LNHNV and CDR2 as YYDKDF (reference sequence). The CDR3 covers 15 residues. Deletions cut 0 bases from V and 0 bases from J, with 6 bases between. The variable domain in full, with the rest retrieved from reference TRBV15 and TRBJ1-3, is DAMVIQNPRYQVTQFGKPVTLSCSQTLNHNVMYWYQQKSSQAPKLLFHYYDKDFNNEADTPDNFQSRRPNTSFCFLDIRSPGLGDTAMYLCATSRDYSSGNTIYFGEGSWLTVV.

The genes are TRBV6-2 or TRBV6-3 and TRBJ1-1; no reliable D call. The ends were cut back, 4 bases at V and 4 bases at J, with 16 bases in the middle. The V gene's germline CDR1 is MNHEY and CDR2 SVGEGT. The length of the CDR3 is 15 residues. The CDR3 DNA is TGTGCCAGCAGTTCCGCTAGATTCGGGTCCACTGAAGCTTTCTTT. It yields the protein CASSSARFGSTEAFF.

This chain links TRBV5-1 with TRBJ1-1; no firm D call. The CDR3 runs to 15 residues. V was trimmed by 2 bases and J by 4 bases, leaving 15 bases between them. Germline V gene data show CDR1 as SGHRS and CDR2 as YFSETQ. The CDR3 is CASSLTESVGTEAFF. The CDR3 DNA sequence: TGCGCCAGCAGCTTAACCGAGTCAGTAGGCACTGAAGCTTTCTTT.

The V and J genes are TRBV20-1 and TRBJ1-2; D gene unclear. Between the trimmed V and J ends, which lost 2 bases and 6 bases, there was a span of 4 bases. Germline V lookup: CDR1 DFQATT, CDR2 SNEGSKA (reference sequence). This CDR3 spans 10 amino acids. The CDR3 DNA reads TGCAGTGCTAGATTGAATGGCTACACCTTC. It is translated as CSARLNGYTF.

This chain links TRBV7-9 with TRBJ2-2; TRBD2 matches 9 bases. The length of the CDR3 is 18 residues. Germline V CDR1 and CDR2: SEHNR, FQNEAQ (reference sequence). After removal of 5 bases from V and 5 bases from J, the junction contained 15 bases not matched to a gene. The CDR3 DNA follows: TGTGCCAGCAGCCCACAAGCGCGGGAGGGCCTTTGGACCGGGGAGCTGTTTTTT. Encoded protein: CASSPQAREGLWTGELFF.

This clone was seen a single time. The V gene is TRBV15, the J gene TRBJ1-2; no clear D gene. The CDR3 is made up of 15 amino acids. Deletions cut 0 bases from V and 2 bases from J, with 10 bases between. Germline V lookup: CDR1 LNHNV, CDR2 YYDKDF (reference sequence). The CDR3, as DNA: TGTGCCACCAGCAGAGACCCCCGTTCGAACTATGGCTACACCTTC. Translated: CATSRDPRSNYGYTF.

This clone has a handful of counts. This chain connects TRBV28 to TRBJ2-7; 13 nucleotides line up with TRBD2. The CDR3 has 16 amino acids. J gave up 3 bases and V 5 bases, and 7 bases lay outside the gene matches. Germline lookup yields CDR1 MDHEN and CDR2 SYDVKM. CDR3 DNA sequence: TGTGCCAGCAGTCCGTGGGGGACTAGCGGGATCTACGAGCAGTACTTC. This gives the protein CASSPWGTSGIYEQYF.

The CDR3 nucleotides are TGTGCCAGCAGGGTAGGGACTGAAGCTTTCTTT. It translates to CASRVGTEAFF. The chain joins TRBV27 to TRBJ1-1; no clear D gene. Germline assignment: CDR1 MNHEY and CDR2 SMNVEV (reference sequence). Trimming stripped 6 bases from V and 5 bases from J, with 7 bases between. The CDR3 consists of 11 residues.

The CDR3 loop is CASMRGVSGNTIYF. The CDR3 nucleotides read TGTGCCAGTATGAGAGGCGTCTCTGGAAACACCATATATTTT. The chain joins TRBV19 to TRBJ1-3; no clear D gene. The CDR3 runs 14 residues. Germline V gene sequence: CDR1 LNHDA, CDR2 SQIVND (reference sequence). The V gene lost 7 bases and the J gene lost 0 bases, with 10 bases spanning the gap.

The genes are TRBV5-1 and TRBJ2-3; no firm D call. The CDR3 extends over 13 amino acids. Trimming pared 1 base from V and 1 base from J, leaving 4 bases between. Germline V gene data show CDR1 as SGHRS and CDR2 as YFSETQ. CDR3 bases: TGCGCCAGCAGCTTGTTCGGCACAGATACGCAGTATTTT. Protein product: CASSLFGTDTQYF.

The CDR3 spells CASSLWVGELFF. The CDR3 nucleotides read TGTGCCAGCAGCTTATGGGTGGGGGAGCTGTTTTTT. J is TRBJ2-2 and V is TRBV7-9; D gene unclear. The CDR3 contains 12 residues. V lost 2 bases and J 8 bases, leaving 6 bases between the germline ends. The V gene's germline CDR1 is SEHNR and CDR2 FQNEAQ (reference sequence).

This chain joins TRBV6-6 and TRBJ1-5; unclear D gene. The CDR3 covers 13 residues. The V gene lost 0 bases and the J gene lost 5 bases, with 5 bases spanning the gap. Germline-derived CDR1 and CDR2 are MNHNY and SVGAGI (reference sequence). The DNA for the CDR3 is TGTGCCAGCAGTTACTCGACCGATCAGCCCCAGCATTTT. Protein product: CASSYSTDQPQHF.

This clone was recorded once. The chain uses TRBV13 and TRBJ1-4; D is ambiguous. The CDR3 runs to 17 residues. Deletions cut 0 bases from V and 0 bases from J, with 11 bases between. The V gene's germline CDR1 is PRHDT and CDR2 FYEKMQ (reference sequence). The CDR3 nucleotides read TGTGCCAGCAGCTTAGGCCATTATAGCGCAACTAATGAAAAACTGTTTTTT. Translated, it gives CASSLGHYSATNEKLFF. The full variable domain, in which reference TRBV13 and TRBJ1-4 provide the parts outside the CDR3, is AAGVIQSPRHLIKEKRETATLKCYPIPRHDTVYWYQQGPGQDPQFLISFYEKMQSDKGSIPDRFSAQQFSDYHSELNMSSLELGDSALYFCASSLGHYSATNEKLFFGSGTQLSVL.

In its sample, this clone was seen once. V and J are TRBV5-6 and TRBJ2-7; a possible D gene is TRBD1 (6 bases). V lost 2 bases and J lost 6, with 12 bases in between. This CDR3 contains 13 residues. The germline gives CDR1 SGHDT, CDR2 YYEEEE. The CDR3, as DNA: TGTGCCAGCAGCTTTATACAGGGTTCCGAGCAGTACTTC. Protein sequence: CASSFIQGSEQYF.

This clone was counted once. The chain recombines TRBV7-8 with TRBJ2-1; D ambiguous. In germline, CDR1 is SGHVS, CDR2 FQNEAQ. The CDR3 covers 11 residues. Trimming removed 5 bases at V and 6 bases at J, with 5 bases between. The CDR3 loop reads CASSQLNEQFF. Written as DNA, the CDR3 is TGTGCCAGCAGCCAACTCAATGAGCAGTTCTTC. Combining the CDR3 with reference TRBV7-8 and TRBJ2-1 gives the whole variable domain GAGVSQSPRYKVAKRGQDVALRCDPISGHVSLFWYQQALGQGPEFLTYFQNEAQLDKSGLPSDRFFAERPEGSVSTLKIQRTQQEDSAVYLCASSQLNEQFFGPGTRLTVL.

J is TRBJ2-4 and V is TRBV7-2; 9 nucleotides match TRBD2. Germline values: CDR1 SGHTA, CDR2 FQGNSA. The CDR3 covers 19 residues. Trimming removed 5 bases from V and 0 bases from J; junction bases left unmatched: 14. CDR3 sequence: CASSSVLAGASSAKNIQYF. Here the CDR3 DNA reads TGTGCCAGCAGCAGTGTCTTAGCGGGAGCTTCATCAGCCAAAAACATTCAGTACTTC.

This clone was found once. This rearrangement joins TRBV30 to TRBJ2-2; D is possibly TRBD1 (5 bases). CDR1 GTSNPN and CDR2 SVGIG come from the germline V gene (reference sequence). V shed 0 bases and J shed 5 bases, with 16 bases lying between them. The CDR3 extends over 16 amino acids. CDR3 nucleotide sequence: TGTGCCTGGAGTGTAAGGGGATCCCAGGGTACCGGGGAGCTGTTTTTT. It translates to CAWSVRGSQGTGELFF.

The V and J genes are TRBV5-4 and TRBJ1-1; TRBD1 might be the D (5 bases). V lost 5 bases and J 0 bases, leaving 11 bases between the germline ends. The CDR3 runs to 14 residues. The germline V gene encodes CDR1 SGHNT and CDR2 YYREEE (reference sequence). DNA of the CDR3: TGTGCCAGCAGACCATGGGGCTTGAACACTGAAGCTTTCTTT. Encoded protein: CASRPWGLNTEAFF.